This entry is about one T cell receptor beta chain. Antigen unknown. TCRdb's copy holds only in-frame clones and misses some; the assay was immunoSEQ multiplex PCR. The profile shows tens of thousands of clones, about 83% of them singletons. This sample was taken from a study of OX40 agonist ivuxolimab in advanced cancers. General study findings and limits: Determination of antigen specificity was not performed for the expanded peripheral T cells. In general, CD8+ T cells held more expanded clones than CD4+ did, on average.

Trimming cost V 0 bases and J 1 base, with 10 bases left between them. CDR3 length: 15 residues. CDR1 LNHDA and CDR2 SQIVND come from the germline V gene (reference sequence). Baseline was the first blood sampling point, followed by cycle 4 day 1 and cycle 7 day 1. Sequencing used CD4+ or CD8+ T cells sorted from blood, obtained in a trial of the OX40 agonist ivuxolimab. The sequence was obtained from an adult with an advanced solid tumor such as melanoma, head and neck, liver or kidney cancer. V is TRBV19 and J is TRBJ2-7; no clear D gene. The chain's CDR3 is CASSIDRLRSYEQYF. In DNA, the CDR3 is TGTGCCAGTAGTATAGATAGACTTCGATCCTACGAGCAGTACTTC.